Listed below are T cell receptor beta chains from one sample, sequenced in a study of blood T cell repertoires in COVID-19. Method: immunoSEQ multiplex PCR; TCRdb's copy keeps in-frame clones and lacks some. This sample carries 34,000 or so clones, approximately 90% of them seen once, and the ten largest clones take approximately 2%. The sequencing sample was made of peripheral blood. These receptors all stem from a man aged 45-65 years with active or convalescent COVID-19. Each CDR3 is given with its conserved first and last residue. The size of a clone is reported for some rows only, either as once, few or many, or as a class for expanded clones.

V gene	J gene	clone size	CDR3 protein
TRBV7-9	TRBJ2-1	once	CASSLMGYNEQFF
TRBV19	TRBJ1-1	few	CASSIVQGAEAFF
TRBV29-1	TRBJ1-1	NA	CSVEGVTEAFF
TRBV6-1	TRBJ2-1	NA	CASSESASGTNEQFF
TRBV18	TRBJ2-6	few	CASSPLQGSGANVLTF
TRBV10-2	TRBJ1-4	NA	CATRGTEFNEKLFF
TRBV7-2	TRBJ2-1	NA	CASSLNGVANNEQFF
TRBV29-1	TRBJ1-2	once	CSTQGDRATNYGYTF
TRBV19	TRBJ2-6	NA	CASSTPTGWRAGLSGANVLTF
TRBV25-1	TRBJ2-5	NA	CASSEYRGGRLETQYF
TRBV7-2	TRBJ2-3	NA	CASSTVLSTDTQYF
TRBV4-3	TRBJ2-1	few	CASSQNRGVYNEQFF
TRBV18	TRBJ1-3	NA	CATMGPGTGLWDSGNTIYF
TRBV30	TRBJ1-2	NA	CAWSTGIYGYTF
TRBV3-1/TRBV3-2	TRBJ1-2	NA	CASSRTGAGGYTF
TRBV28	TRBJ2-7	NA	CASSPLGQGMEQYF
TRBV3-1/TRBV3-2	TRBJ2-1	NA	CASSQDSAERERYNEQFF
TRBV27	TRBJ1-2	few	CASSGTLNYGYTF
TRBV5-1	TRBJ1-5	NA	CASSLAGGLNQPQHF
TRBV20-1	TRBJ1-1	NA	CSASESPRGAFF
TRBV19	TRBJ2-7	NA	CASSLGLDSYEQYF
TRBV5-1	TRBJ2-7	NA	CASSPAPRAPRYEQYF
TRBV4-3	TRBJ2-5	NA	CASSQASRETQYF
TRBV5-6	TRBJ2-7	once	CASSLGQFYEQYF
TRBV7-2	TRBJ2-5	NA	CASSLFLAETQYF
TRBV19	TRBJ2-1	NA	CASTGQISYNEQFF
TRBV5-1	TRBJ2-1	NA	CASSLAGQGGNEQFF
TRBV7-2	TRBJ2-4	NA	CASSHGLAADIQYF
TRBV7-2	TRBJ2-1	NA	CASSLAAAGGGGFF
TRBV14	TRBJ2-2	NA	CASSSQQSGELFF
TRBV5-1	TRBJ2-1	NA	CASSLQAGDYNEQFF
TRBV5-1	TRBJ2-7	NA	CASSPWGLAATYEQYF
TRBV15	TRBJ2-2	NA	CATSRDLRESANTGELFF
TRBV10-2	TRBJ2-1	once	CASSPRQGRLDEQFF
TRBV11-3	TRBJ2-3	NA	CASSKRTGTTDTQYF
TRBV18	TRBJ1-1	NA	CASSPRMGLLNTEAFF
TRBV5-5	TRBJ2-4	NA	CASSFQGNGAKNIQYF
TRBV20-1	TRBJ2-1	NA	CSASGPGLAFYNEQFF
TRBV19	TRBJ2-6	NA	CASSRQGGANVLTF
TRBV9	TRBJ2-6	NA	CASSQAGDSGANVLTF
TRBV30	TRBJ2-7	NA	CAWSVGGASGVDEQYF
TRBV30	TRBJ1-1	few	CAWSAGRGTEAFF
TRBV7-9	TRBJ1-2	NA	CASTPGQGNYGYTF
TRBV29-1	TRBJ2-3	NA	CSVGLAGGPGTDTQYF